The clone carrying this T cell receptor beta chain was recorded a few times. Its antigen is unknown. The sample is drawn from a study of cytomegalovirus exposure and HLA in healthy donors. With 1 base removed from V and 6 bases from J, the gap between germline ends came to 12 bases. Germline CDR1 is MGHRA and CDR2 is YSYEKL. The CDR3 is 14 amino acids. Regarding the study as a whole: Cytomegalovirus status, reportedly, was diagnosed with high specificity and sensitivity by the classifier. HLA-A and HLA-B allele assignments for most subjects were reportedly predicted accurately using TCR beta sequences.

It was with 60 Vbeta and 13 Jbeta primers that the PCR ran. Repertoires were generated with immunoSEQ multiplex PCR, while TCRdb's copy carries only in-frame clones and drops some. In the table there are fewer than 200,000 clones, less than 90% of which are singletons. The sequence was obtained from a man in his forties or fifties in good health and CMV-seronegative. The rearrangement uses TRBV4-1 and TRBJ1-1, with D perhaps TRBD1 (6 bases). Sequencing input: PBMCs. CDR3 amino acids: CASSQAGDRPEAFF. In DNA, the CDR3 is TGCGCCAGCAGCCAAGCCGGAGACAGGCCTGAAGCTTTCTTT.